This T cell receptor (beta chain) was identified during a study of blood T cell repertoires in COVID-19 (TCRdb year 2020). For the wider study: Collaborator samples came from the United States, Italy and Spain and covered acute and convalescent phases of COVID-19. The prospective study material was composed of cDNA or gDNA derived from T cells, B-cell-depleted T cells, or PBMCs. Samples came from the ongoing ImmuneRACE study (first 160 participants) plus 1,254 subjects from 6 global collaborators. Subjects who had been exposed to COVID-19, were actively infected with it, or had recovered from it provided the deeply sampled blood TCRbeta repertoires that made up the dataset. HLA class I and class II types, where available, came from metadata supplied by the sample provider rather than from assay-based typing. The repertoires were released in a freely available public database intended as a resource for research on the immune response to SARS-CoV-2. The sample metadata nearly always contained a de-identified subject ID, COVID-19 status, age in years and sex.

The collaborating institutions used their own protocols to collect whole blood in K2EDTA tubes. For TCRbeta analysis, collaborator samples were shipped as frozen whole blood, as isolated PBMCs, or as DNA extracted from either sample type. As regards this clone: This clone's antigen is unknown. Qualities for individual bases were not recorded, and no much larger clone is one base off.

The research as a whole found: How much clinical and demographic metadata was included differed by source and by participant, and the metadata was provided uncurated.

Looking up the germline V gene yields CDR1 SGHNT and CDR2 YENEEA. V is cut back by 2 bases and J by 3 bases, with 10 bases in the junction unmatched. The cysteine opens and the phenylalanine closes a CDR3 of 18 amino acids. The retained sequence is limited to the CDR3, 54 bases, with the frame set at the first base. The immunoSEQ Assay, a bias-controlled multiplex PCR, was used to amplify TCRbeta CDR3 regions from genomic DNA. The published analysis was carried out like this. Nucleated cell counts per sample were estimated from amplification of reference gene primers within the assay. To quantify the absolute abundance of each unique TCRbeta CDR3 rearrangement, sequence reads were collapsed and filtered. For each sample, productive Simpson clonality was calculated as the square root of Simpson's diversity index across productive rearrangements. In TCRdb, the immuneACCESS table is reduced to in-frame sequences with V and J assigned. These tables do not hold every clone; where another copy was compared, an unresolved V gene accounts for under half, and the others remain unexplained. V, J and clone size reflect that table, while D and trimming were determined from the DNA. The sample contains about 110,000 clones, 65% to 90% of them found a single time. The top ten hold roughly 7.9% of the sample.

Recombination connected TRBV11-3 to TRBJ2-6; 7 bases in between match TRBD2. The sample taken for sequencing was peripheral blood. This receptor was identified in a woman aged 80 or over with active or convalescent COVID-19. The nucleotides read TGTGCCAGCAGCTTAACGGTTGGCGGGGGAAGTGGGGCCAACGTCCTGACTTTC. Protein translation: CASSLTVGGGSGANVLTF.